This TCR beta chain was observed in a study of patients and donors after allogeneic stem cell transplantation. TCRdb used MiXCR to reprocess the RT-PCR reads, holding one entry per CDR3 protein. The top ten clones hold 33% of a sample with roughly 200,000 distinct CDR3 sequences, roughly 40% of them seen once. The CDR3 is 14 amino acids. Trimming removed 7 bases at V and 5 bases at J, with 17 bases between. This chain connects TRBV12-3 or TRBV12-4 to TRBJ1-1, with D tentatively TRBD1 (6 bases). The specimen was blood, either unsorted or a sorted T cell fraction (not recorded which). This clonotype was obtained from a human donor who was either an allogeneic HSCT recipient or a stem cell or donor lymphocyte infusion donor (not recorded which). It is not recorded whose cells these are; they may come from a transplant donor. CDR3 loop: CASTVGGGRTEAFF. In DNA form, the CDR3 reads TGTGCCAGCACTGTAGGGGGGGGCCGTACTGAAGCTTTCTTT.